This T cell receptor beta chain originates from a study of cytotoxic CD8 clonotypes in ibrutinib-treated CLL. The sequencing depth, 1 in 200,000 to 1 in 1 million T cells, was the target. Sequenced by immunoSEQ multiplex PCR; TCRdb stores in-frame clones only, minus some. This sample has 200,000 to 250,000 clones, with 70% found just once. The CDR3 extends over 13 amino acids. The junction had 3 bases not matched to a gene; V was cut back by 2 bases and J by 6 bases. The germline CDR1 and CDR2 sequences are SGHTA and FQGNSA. This clonotype originated in a human donor with chronic lymphocytic leukemia. The chain links TRBV7-2 to TRBJ2-7, with 8 bases fitting TRBD2. The material sequenced was PBMCs, taken after 24 months of ibrutinib treatment. CDR3: CASSLLGTSEQYF. The CDR3 DNA reads TGTGCCAGCAGCTTACTAGGGACTAGCGAGCAGTACTTC.